This TCR beta chain stems from a study of blood T cell repertoires in COVID-19. The wider study: Samples taken during acute and convalescent COVID-19 were collected in the United States, Italy and Spain.

With 1 base removed from V and 5 bases from J, the gap between germline ends came to 12 bases. The CDR3 has 14 residues. Germline V gene lookup returns CDR1 SGHDT and CDR2 YYEEEE. TCRdb keeps only in-frame clones here, not all; method: immunoSEQ multiplex PCR. The data contain about 200,000 clones, more than 80% of them singletons. Those who participated ranged in age from roughly 18 to 89 years and resided in under 25 US areas. Cohort 3 recovery required two negative PCRs, clearance, or symptom resolution. The source of this sequence is a woman aged 18-29 years who had recovered from COVID-19. This chain connects TRBV5-6 to TRBJ1-2, with a weak D call TRBD1 (6 bases). Sequenced: PBMCs or T cells enriched from blood (not recorded which). DNA for the CDR3: TGTGCCAGCAGCTTGCTACAGGGATCTTATGGCTACACCTTC. It translates to CASSLLQGSYGYTF.